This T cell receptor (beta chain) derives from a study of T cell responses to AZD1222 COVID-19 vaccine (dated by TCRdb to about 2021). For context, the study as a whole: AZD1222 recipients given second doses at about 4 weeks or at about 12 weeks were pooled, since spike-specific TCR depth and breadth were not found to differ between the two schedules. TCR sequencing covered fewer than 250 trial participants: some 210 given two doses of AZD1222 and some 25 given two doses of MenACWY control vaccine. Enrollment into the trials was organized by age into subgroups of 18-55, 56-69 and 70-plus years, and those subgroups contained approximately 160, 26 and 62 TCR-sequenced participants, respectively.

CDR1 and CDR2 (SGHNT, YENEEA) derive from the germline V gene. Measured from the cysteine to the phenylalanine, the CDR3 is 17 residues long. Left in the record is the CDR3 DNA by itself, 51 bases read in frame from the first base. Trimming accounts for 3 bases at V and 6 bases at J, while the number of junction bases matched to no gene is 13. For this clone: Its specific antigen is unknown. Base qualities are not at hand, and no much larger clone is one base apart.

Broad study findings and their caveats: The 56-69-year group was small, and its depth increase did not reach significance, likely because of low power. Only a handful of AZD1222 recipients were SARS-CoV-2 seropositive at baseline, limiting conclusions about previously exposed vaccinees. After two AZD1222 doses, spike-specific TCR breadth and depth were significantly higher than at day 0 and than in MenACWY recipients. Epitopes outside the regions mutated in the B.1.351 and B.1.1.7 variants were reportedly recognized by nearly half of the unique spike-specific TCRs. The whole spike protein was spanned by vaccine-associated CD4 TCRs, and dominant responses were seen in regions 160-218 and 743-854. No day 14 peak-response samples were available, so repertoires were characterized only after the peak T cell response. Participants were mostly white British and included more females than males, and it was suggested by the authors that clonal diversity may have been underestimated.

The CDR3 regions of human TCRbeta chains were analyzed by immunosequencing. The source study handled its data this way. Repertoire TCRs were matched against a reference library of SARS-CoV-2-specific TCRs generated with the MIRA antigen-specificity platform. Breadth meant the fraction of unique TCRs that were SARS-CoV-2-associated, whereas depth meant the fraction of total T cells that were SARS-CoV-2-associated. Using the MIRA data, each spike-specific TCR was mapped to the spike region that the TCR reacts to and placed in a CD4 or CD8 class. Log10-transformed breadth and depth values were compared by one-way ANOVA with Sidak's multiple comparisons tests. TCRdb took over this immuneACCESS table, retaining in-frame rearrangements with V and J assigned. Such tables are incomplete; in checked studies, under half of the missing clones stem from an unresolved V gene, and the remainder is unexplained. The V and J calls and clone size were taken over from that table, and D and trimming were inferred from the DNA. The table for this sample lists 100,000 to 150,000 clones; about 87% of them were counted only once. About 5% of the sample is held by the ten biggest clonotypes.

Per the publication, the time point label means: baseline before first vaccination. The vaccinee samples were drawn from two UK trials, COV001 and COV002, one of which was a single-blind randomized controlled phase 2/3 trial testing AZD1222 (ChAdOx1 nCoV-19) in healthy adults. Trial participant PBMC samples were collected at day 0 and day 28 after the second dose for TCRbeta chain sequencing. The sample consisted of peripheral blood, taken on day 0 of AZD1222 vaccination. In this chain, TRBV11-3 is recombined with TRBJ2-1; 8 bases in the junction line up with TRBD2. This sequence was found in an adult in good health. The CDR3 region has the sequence CASSFGLAGGVINEQFF. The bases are TGTGCCAGCAGCTTTGGACTAGCCGGCGGAGTGATCAATGAGCAGTTCTTC.